A single sample gave rise to the 21 T cell receptor beta chains below, sequenced in a study of Ad26.COV2.S vaccination and SARS-CoV-2 variants. Only in-frame clones appear in the TCRdb table, and some are missing; sequencing was by immunoSEQ multiplex PCR. The table has more than 400,000 clones, about 92% seen once. Treatment denoted: 15 to 20 received Ad26.COV2.S at low or high dose, single or two shots; roughly five received placebo; per-sample allocation not given. Following the first vaccine or placebo injection, samples were taken on day 63. The specimen comprised peripheral blood, sampled in a trial of Ad26.COV2.S vaccine versus placebo. Every receptor here comes from a person aged 18-60 years who received the Ad26.COV2.S COVID-19 vaccine or a placebo.

V gene TRBV29-1 combines with J gene TRBJ1-4, with a tentative D call TRBD1 (5 bases). The CDR3 contains 11 residues. Trimming pared 7 bases from V and 7 bases from J, leaving 10 bases between. In germline, CDR1 is SQVTM, CDR2 ANQGSEA. CDR3 region: CSARDLEKLFF. The CDR3 DNA sequence: TGCAGCGCACGGGACCTTGAAAAACTGTTTTTT. Based on the CDR3 plus reference TRBV29-1 and TRBJ1-4, the full variable domain is SAVISQKPSRDICQRGTSLTIQCQVDSQVTMMFWYRQQPGQSLTLIATANQGSEATYESGFVIDKFPISRPNLTFSTLTVSNMSPEDSSIYLCSARDLEKLFFGSGTQLSVL.

This sequence joins TRBV19 and TRBJ2-1; 9 bases agree with TRBD2. Germline assignment: CDR1 LNHDA and CDR2 SQIVND (reference sequence). This CDR3 is 13 amino acids long. With 5 bases clipped from V and 9 bases from J, the junction kept 5 bases outside the gene matches. The CDR3 here is CASSGVAGVEQFF. Written as DNA, the CDR3 is TGTGCCAGTAGTGGGGTAGCGGGAGTTGAGCAGTTCTTC.

The genes are TRBV11-3 and TRBJ2-2; D remains unclear. Germline values: CDR1 SGHNT, CDR2 YENEEA. V lost 5 bases, J lost 1 base, and 5 bases lay in between. The CDR3 length is 13 residues. CDR3 nucleotide sequence: TGTGCCAGCAGCCCATGGAACACCGGGGAGCTGTTTTTT. Translation gives CASSPWNTGELFF. Full variable domain (outside the CDR3, taken from reference TRBV11-3 and TRBJ2-2): EAGVVQSPRYKIIEKKQPVAFWCNPISGHNTLYWYLQNLGQGPELLIRYENEEAVDDSQLPKDRFSAERLKGVDSTLKIQPAELGDSAVYLCASSPWNTGELFFGEGSRLTVL.

The chain recombines TRBV28 with TRBJ1-1, with 7 nucleotides matching TRBD1. This CDR3 contains 14 residues. The germline V gene encodes CDR1 MDHEN and CDR2 SYDVKM. Trimming removed 1 base from V and 3 bases from J; junction bases left unmatched: 2. The chain's CDR3 is CASSLYQGDTEAFF. The CDR3, as DNA: TGTGCCAGCAGTTTATATCAGGGGGACACTGAAGCTTTCTTT. Full variable domain (outside the CDR3, taken from reference TRBV28 and TRBJ1-1): DVKVTQSSRYLVKRTGEKVFLECVQDMDHENMFWYRQDPGLGLRLIYFSYDVKMKEKGDIPEGYSVSREKKERFSLILESASTNQTSMYLCASSLYQGDTEAFFGQGTRLTVV.

This chain uses TRBV5-1 with TRBJ2-1; TRBD1 matches at 8 bases. This CDR3 is built from 12 residues. Germline V gene lookup returns CDR1 SGHRS and CDR2 YFSETQ. The V segment lost 7 bases and the J segment 7 bases; nucleotides outside the gene matches: 4. Here the CDR3 reads CASRTGRNEQFF. Written as DNA, the CDR3 is TGCGCCAGCCGGACAGGGAGGAATGAGCAGTTCTTC.

This clone was observed a single time. The genes are TRBV4-3 and TRBJ2-6; 7 positions match TRBD2. V trimming: 1 base; J trimming: 2 bases; junction bases outside the gene matches: 5. The CDR3 runs 17 residues. Germline CDR1 and CDR2: LGHNA and YSLEER. The CDR3 DNA reads TGCGCCAGCAGCCAAGGTGTTGCGGGAGCTGGGGCCAACGTCCTGACTTTC. Its translation: CASSQGVAGAGANVLTF.

The rearrangement joins TRBV5-1 to TRBJ1-1; D gene uncertain. The CDR3 is 12 amino acids. In germline, CDR1 is SGHRS, CDR2 YFSETQ. Trimming cost V 4 bases and J 5 bases, with 9 bases left between them. The CDR3 DNA follows: TGCGCCAGCAGCCGGAAAGAAACTGAAGCTTTCTTT. This encodes CASSRKETEAFF.

The chain carries TRBV18 and TRBJ1-5, with 8 bases fitting TRBD1. Germline assignment: CDR1 KGHSH and CDR2 LQKENI. This CDR3 contains 16 residues. The ends lost 3 bases at V and 4 bases at J; junction bases unmatched: 8. The CDR3 DNA sequence: TGTGCCAGCTCACCTAGGGCAGGGGGCGGGAATCAGCCCCAGCATTTT. The encoded protein is CASSPRAGGGNQPQHF.

As to this clone: It is unclear where the CDR3 begins or ends on the DNA, so no DNA is shown, and the CDR3 is as TCRdb lists it. The V and J genes are TRBV13 and TRBJ1-1. The germline CDR1 and CDR2 sequences are PRHDT and FYEKMQ (reference sequence). The CDR3 is 14 residues long, ends included. CDR3 in amino acids: CASSFRGRPREAFF.

This rearrangement joins TRBV7-2 to TRBJ2-6; D call uncertain. Germline CDR1 and CDR2: SGHTA and FQGNSA. This CDR3 is 15 amino acids long. Trimming left V 1 base short and J 2 bases short, with 6 bases between. The CDR3: CASSLEGTGANVLTF. The CDR3 nucleotides read TGTGCCAGCAGCTTAGAGGGTACTGGGGCCAACGTCCTGACTTTC.

The gene calls are TRBV19 and TRBJ2-7; no clear D gene. This CDR3 has 15 residues. Germline V gives CDR1 LNHDA, CDR2 SQIVND (reference sequence). With 3 bases removed from V and 4 bases from J, the gap between germline ends came to 16 bases. The CDR3 DNA sequence: TGTGCCAGTAGTATCACAGCCAAACGTGGGTACGAGCAGTACTTC. As protein: CASSITAKRGYEQYF.

The CDR3, as DNA: TGTGCCAGCAGTTCAACGTATGAGCAGTTCTTC. Protein: CASSSTYEQFF. The chain combines TRBV27 with TRBJ2-1; D remains unclear. CDR3 size: 11 residues. Per the germline V gene, CDR1 is MNHEY and CDR2 is SMNVEV (reference sequence). V lost 4 bases and J lost 8, with 6 bases in between.

The gene calls are TRBV4-3 and TRBJ2-1, with D maybe TRBD2 (6 bases). This CDR3 has 16 amino acids. The germline V and J ends were trimmed by 4 bases and 3 bases, with 16 bases remaining between them. The germline gives CDR1 LGHNA, CDR2 YSLEER. In DNA form, the CDR3 reads TGCGCCAGCAGCCGATATAGCGGCCTGGGCTACAATGAGCAGTTCTTC. Translated: CASSRYSGLGYNEQFF.

The V and J genes are TRBV24-1 and TRBJ2-6, with 10 bases lining up with TRBD1. The V segment lost 4 bases and the J segment 4 bases; nucleotides outside the gene matches: 9. Per germline, CDR1 KGHDR and CDR2 SFDVKD. CDR3 length equals 18 residues. DNA for the CDR3: TGTGCCACCAGTGAAACCCGACAGGGGGCGGCAGGGGCCAACGTCCTGACTTTC. Encoded protein: CATSETRQGAAGANVLTF.

This clone appeared once. The gene calls are TRBV2 and TRBJ2-7; no clear D gene. The CDR3 totals 11 residues. Germline V gene data show CDR1 as SNHLY and CDR2 as FYNNEI. The V end lost 6 bases, the J end lost 6 bases, and 9 bases lay between the germline ends. CDR3 sequence: CASSWTLEQYF. The CDR3, as DNA: TGTGCCAGCAGCTGGACCCTCGAGCAGTACTTC.

J is TRBJ2-5 and V is TRBV5-8; perhaps TRBD2 as D (5 bases). There are 15 residues in the CDR3. CDR1 and CDR2 from the germline V gene are SGHTS and YDEGEE. Trimming took off 1 base at V and 5 bases at J, with 15 bases between the two ends. CDR3 in amino acids: CASSLYTGRDETQYF. The CDR3 DNA follows: TGTGCCAGCAGCTTGTATACGGGAAGGGATGAGACCCAGTACTTC.

The rearrangement joins TRBV6-2 or TRBV6-3 to TRBJ2-1; TRBD1 is a possible D gene (5 bases). Germline CDR1 and CDR2: MNHEY and SVGEGT. V was shortened by 2 bases and J by 4 bases, with 9 bases between the two germline ends. The CDR3 contains 14 residues. The CDR3 DNA is TGTGCCAGCAGTTACACAGGACGATACAATGAGCAGTTCTTC. Its protein product is CASSYTGRYNEQFF.

This chain connects TRBV5-4 to TRBJ2-7; 8 nucleotides line up with TRBD1. V lost 3 bases, J lost 1 base, and 3 bases stayed unmatched. Germline-derived CDR1 and CDR2 are SGHNT and YYREEE (reference sequence). CDR3 length: 14 residues. CDR3: CASSSGQGSYEQYF. The CDR3 DNA sequence: TGTGCCAGCAGCTCAGGACAGGGATCCTACGAGCAGTACTTC.

The chain is built from TRBV10-3 and TRBJ2-3; unclear D gene. Germline V gene data show CDR1 as ENHRY and CDR2 as SYGVKD. The CDR3 runs 15 residues. V lost 3 bases and J lost 0, with 10 bases in between. CDR3 bases: TGTGCCATCAGTGATCGGCAGACTAGCACAGATACGCAGTATTTT. Translating it yields CAISDRQTSTDTQYF.

The J gene is TRBJ2-5, the V gene TRBV5-4; 7 bases agree with TRBD2. This CDR3 region has 16 residues. Germline CDR1 SGHNT, CDR2 YYREEE (reference sequence). Trimming removed 1 base from V and 1 base from J; junction bases left unmatched: 7. The CDR3 bases are TGTGCCAGCAGCTTGCCCGCTGCGGGAGCCCAAGAGACCCAGTACTTC. This translates into CASSLPAAGAQETQYF.

A single count supports this clone. The chain couples TRBV27 to TRBJ2-7, with D perhaps TRBD1 (6 bases). The CDR3 totals 17 residues. Germline CDR1 and CDR2: MNHEY and SMNVEV (reference sequence). Trimming stripped 3 bases from V and 6 bases from J, with 24 bases between. CDR3 DNA: TGTGCCAGCAGTTTGCCCCCTAACAGGGTCCCACCCTTCGAGCAGTACTTC. Its protein is CASSLPPNRVPPFEQYF.